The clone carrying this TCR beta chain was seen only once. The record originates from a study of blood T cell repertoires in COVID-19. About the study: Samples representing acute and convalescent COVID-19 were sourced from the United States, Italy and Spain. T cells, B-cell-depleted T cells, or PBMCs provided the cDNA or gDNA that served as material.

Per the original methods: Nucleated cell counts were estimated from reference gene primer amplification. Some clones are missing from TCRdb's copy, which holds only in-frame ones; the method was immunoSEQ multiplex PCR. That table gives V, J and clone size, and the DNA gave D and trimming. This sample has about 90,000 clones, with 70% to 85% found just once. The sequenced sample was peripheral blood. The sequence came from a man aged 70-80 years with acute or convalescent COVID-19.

CDR3 nucleotides: TGCGCCAGCAGCCAAGGGCAGGGGGGAACCTACGAGCAGTACTTC. It yields the protein CASSQGQGGTYEQYF. The chain links TRBV4-1 to TRBJ2-7; possibly TRBD1 for D (7 bases). Germline assignment: CDR1 MGHRA and CDR2 YSYEKL. The CDR3 spans 15 residues. The ends were cut back, 1 base at V and 2 bases at J, with 12 bases in the middle.